The present entry profiles one T cell receptor (beta chain) with its context. No cognate antigen has been identified for it. Base quality data are lacking; no much larger clone is found one base away. The library relied on the immunoSEQ multiplex PCR assay. A mixture of 60 forward primers for TCR Vbeta segments and 13 reverse primers for TCR Jbeta segments was used in the multiplex PCR. Amplification of the CDR3 region of rearranged TCR beta genes was performed with a multiplex PCR assay on genomic DNA. On the Illumina HiSeq System, the amplified TCR beta libraries were sequenced as 87-base-pair reads. The paper's data handling went like this. A later analysis tallied 75 million to 85 million unique TCR beta chains across the approximately 670 repertoires, and around 9.9 million of those chains were shared by two or more donors. To remove PCR and sequencing errors, raw reads were error-corrected and collapsed into unique sequences using a nearest-neighbor algorithm that merged closely related sequences. To assign V, D and J gene segments, CDR3 sequences were aligned to IMGT reference sequences. Each retained sequence needed at least a six-nucleotide match to both a V gene segment and a J gene segment. Rearrangements were called productive when the CDR3 lacked stop codons and stayed in frame with V and J; all others were non-productive. Following IMGT convention, CDR3 was defined as the stretch from the second conserved V-encoded cysteine up to the conserved J-encoded phenylalanine. Sequences without an unambiguous match to a single V gene segment were excluded from the earlier analysis of 450 to 650 of the donors. In an earlier analysis of approximately 560 of the donors, a V segment was called functional when productive rearrangements were above 56.7%, and segregating when the standard deviation between donors exceeded 5%. A statistical classification framework was built for diagnosing cytomegalovirus status from the catalog of TCR beta chain sequences. A later analysis assigned V and J genes by comparing TCR nucleotide sequences with IMGT/GENE-DB human TR gene sequences. Using the TCRdist pipeline, a later analysis assigned CDR3 sequences along with most-parsimonious VDJ recombination scenarios. In a later analysis, each TCR beta chain was defined by its CDR3 amino acid sequence together with its V-gene family, and reads without a unique V-gene family were excluded. In a later analysis, around 650 highly shared, low-generation-probability nucleotide sequences were removed to address suspected cross-contamination and a sequencing artifact. A later analysis calculated a clonal expansion index for each public chain from normalized within-repertoire ranks of inferred template counts. In a later analysis, generation probabilities were computed with a VDJ recombination model fitted to out-of-frame rearrangements, and the resulting probabilities were checked against IGoR. A later analysis scored TCR-TCR, TCR-HLA and TCR-CMV co-occurrence with hypergeometric tests, applying a repertoire-size bias correction to TCR pairs. A later analysis estimated false discovery rates by permuting HLA or CMV assignments 20 times. In a later analysis, co-occurring TCRs were grouped using DBSCAN, and TCRdist sequence similarity was added for clustering within HLA-allele-positive subsets. For co-occurrence clustering, repertoires with fewer than 30,000 or more than 120,000 public chains were excluded, along with 4 to 6 repertoires with anomalous nucleotide sharing. The table comes from immuneACCESS by way of TCRdb, which keeps in-frame sequences with V and J called. Part of the clones is missing from these tables; in studies checked, under half for an unresolved V gene and the rest for unknown reasons. Clone size and V and J calls were adopted from that table, with D and trimming inferred from the DNA. This sample is represented by over 75,000 clones; over 60% of them were singletons. The ten largest clones take up 3% to 4% of the sample.

The cohort was made up of approximately 670 healthy bone marrow donors. At the time of sampling, all cohort members were nominally healthy, though unrecorded immune exposures were likely present. The donor was CMV seropositive and was included in the group of almost 300 seropositive cohort members. Every donor gave a peripheral blood sample, and the peripheral blood mononuclear cells from that sample were used for TCR beta sequencing. Genomic DNA was extracted from the blood cell samples with the Qiagen DNeasy Blood Extraction Kit. Between the V and J ends, shortened by 3 bases and 6 bases respectively, the junction contains 15 bases. Counted from cysteine to phenylalanine, this CDR3 has 15 amino acids. Of all the DNA, just the CDR3 is kept, 45 bases in frame from base 1. CDR1 and CDR2 were assigned from the germline V gene (reference sequence) as GTSNPN and SVGIG. These data belong to a study of cytomegalovirus exposure and HLA in healthy donors (TCRdb year 2017). Turning to the overall study: An earlier analysis of approximately 600 of the donors reported roughly 270 Gb of sequence data and around 110 million unique TCR beta sequences from about 180 million T cells. An early release covering about 600 HLA-typed donors comprised approximately 290 gigabases of sequencing data and around 80 million unique TCR sequences. Among the roughly 400 genotyped donors, more than 70% belonged to the genetic ancestry cluster associated with self-reported Caucasian donors. The aim of the study was to test whether cataloging public T cell receptors could identify signatures of past pathogen exposure. The study profiled the T cell repertoires of about 720 subjects by immunosequencing and related them to cytomegalovirus serostatus. Along with the approximately 650-subject first cohort, a separate validation cohort of 120 different subjects was used. High-throughput TCR immunosequencing, statistical association of individual TCRs with disease status, and machine learning were combined to predict cytomegalovirus infection status. A later analysis re-analyzed previously published TCR beta repertoires from 666 donors and added high-resolution HLA genotyping to study TCR occurrence patterns. Rather than using new phenotypic data, the later analysis identified candidate immune exposures from TCR beta sequences and from how often those sequences occurred across donors. To decide whether each TCR beta V gene segment behaved as functional or pseudogenic, an earlier analysis of approximately 620 of the donors relied on high-throughput TCR beta sequencing. Donor age, sex, ethnicity and CMV serostatus were compiled alongside the repertoire data. A later genetic analysis took genome-wide SNP genotypes for about 65% of the 666 donors and used that subset as a discovery cohort. Every repertoire in the discovery cohort had been generated on one and the same sequencing platform. Class I and class II HLA loci were covered by the typing at four-digit resolution. The number of donors typed differed by locus, with roughly 629-640 for A, B, C, DRB1 and DQB1, around 560 for DQA1, 606 for DPA1, and some 450 for DPB1. Roughly five DR-DQ haplotypes were treated as single units for association and clustering because of strong linkage in the cohort. Among some 410 genotyped donors of the cohort, an average of approximately 240,000 unique TCR beta nucleotide sequences were sequenced per donor, around 20% of them non-productive. Results and caveats for the whole study, not just this receptor: In vitro tests confirmed that a few of the cytomegalovirus-associated TCR beta chains recognize cytomegalovirus antigens. Because counts were too low, 15 to 20 rarely observed V segments, including chromosome 9 orphons, were left out of the earlier analysis of approximately 500 of the donors. Strong co-occurrence of HLA alleles, especially DR and DQ, made assigning TCR associations to individual alleles difficult. A further reported finding was that TCR beta sequences accurately predicted the HLA-A and HLA-B alleles for most subjects in the first cohort. Only TCR beta chains were sequenced in this cohort, and the absence of alpha or paired-chain data limited detectable features. Several of the top co-occurrence clusters appeared to be linked to parvovirus B19, influenza, CMV and Epstein-Barr virus, according to a later analysis. Some IMGT-functional V segments, including TRBV6-2 and TRBV6-3, could not be told apart with the 87-base-pair reads, so those segments were excluded. Correlated functional status among segregating V segments might reflect linkage disequilibrium, but an unknown experimental factor could not be ruled out. A later analysis found that TCR association rates varied across HLA loci, with DRB1 alleles showing the most associated TCRs and HLA-C alleles the fewest. Sequencing depth was assumed to be roughly uniform across donors in the presence/absence analyses, though that assumption may not hold. CMV serostatus was the only immune exposure information available for the cohort. The classifier was reported to diagnose cytomegalovirus status with high specificity and sensitivity in both the original and validation cohorts. A group of highly shared sequence variants was considered likely to be a technical artifact of the sequencing pipeline. A later analysis found that most CMV-associated TCR beta chains appeared HLA-restricted, with HLA associations seemingly driven largely by CMV exposure. HLA typing was unavailable for some donors at each locus, so association tests used only the typed subset. A later analysis found that HLA-associated TCR beta chains were more clonally expanded and had lower generation probabilities than equally common non-associated chains. While some public TCRs were present in many individuals, most TCR sequences turned up only very rarely across donors. In a later genetic analysis, fewer N-insertions in productive TCRs were reported among donors in an Asian-associated ancestry cluster than the roughly 640-donor mean. An earlier analysis of several hundred of the donors showed that most TCR beta V segments appeared in productive rearrangements either about 90% or about 30% of the time, which broadly matched IMGT annotations. According to the authors, the approach could potentially be generalized to other disease states and immunological phenotypes. The study gave a list of about 170 TCR beta chains associated with cytomegalovirus. A later analysis associated about 17,000 TCR beta sequences with specific HLA alleles at a false discovery rate of 0.05. V-gene and J-gene trimming of TCR beta chains was associated with a missense DCLRE1C variant in a later genetic analysis, and the association was replicated in an independent cohort.

The V and J genes are TRBV30 and TRBJ1-6; the D gene cannot be named for sure. The origin of this receptor is a male donor in good health and CMV-seropositive. The sample consisted of PBMCs. CDR3 sequence: CAWRKEGSGNSPLHF. The DNA sequence reads TGTGCCTGGAGAAAGGAGGGTTCGGGTAATTCACCCCTCCACTTT.